This T cell receptor beta chain derives from a study of blood T cells in healthy people across ages. Primed by a sample-barcoded 5' primer and a J-beta primer mix, a second PCR proceeded for about 6 to 11 cycles. A template-switch adaptor containing 12 random nucleotides labeled each cDNA molecule. TCRdb reanalysed the 5' RACE reads using MiXCR and keeps one entry per CDR3 protein. In the table there are about 1.6 million distinct CDR3 sequences, approximately 32% of which are singletons. For this clonotype: Its specificity is unknown.

General observations from the study: It was the long-lived donors that had more naive CD4+ cells and higher diversity than aged donors. Researchers deemed the diversity estimates from one million T cells underestimates.

Per the germline V gene, CDR1 is MNHNY and CDR2 is SVGAGI (reference sequence). This CDR3 is built from 16 residues. V was clipped by 6 bases and J by 1 base, with 17 bases between them. Total RNA, at least 6 micrograms per sample, was extracted from PBMCs. V and J are TRBV6-6 and TRBJ2-3; the D gene is possibly TRBD1 (6 bases). This TCR was sampled from a woman in her thirties in good health. The specimen was blood. The CDR3 DNA is TGTGCCAGCAGGCCGACAGGAGGCCAACGCACAGATACGCAGTATTTT. Amino acids: CASRPTGGQRTDTQYF.